The 13 T cell receptor beta chains reported below all come from one sample, sequenced in a study of shared T cell receptors in the human thymus. Profiling relied on immunoSEQ multiplex PCR, and the TCRdb table lists in-frame clones only, not all of them. The sample has about 500,000 clones; about 80% are singletons. This same sample was also taken into another study, of human thymus T cells.

Sequenced input: thymocytes. Receptors originate from a boy under two years old with a congenital heart defect.

This rearrangement joins TRBV28 to TRBJ1-1, with TRBD1 matching over 9 bases. V was clipped by 8 bases and J by 0 bases; unmatched bases: 7. This CDR3 has 15 residues. Germline V gene data show CDR1 as MDHEN and CDR2 as SYDVKM. The CDR3 region has the DNA TGTGCCAGCTACAGAACAGGGGGCATGAACACTGAAGCTTTCTTT. Its translation is CASYRTGGMNTEAFF.

The chain carries TRBV5-1 and TRBJ2-1, with 10 bases that match TRBD2. Losses at the gene ends were 4 bases for V and 12 bases for J; bases not matched to a gene: 13. The CDR3 is 15 amino acids. CDR1 and CDR2 from the germline V gene are SGHRS and YFSETQ. The CDR3 DNA reads TGCGCCAGCAGCCCTCGGACTAGCGGCGCGGAAGGGCAGTTCTTC. It codes for CASSPRTSGAEGQFF.

This clone came up a few times. The chain joins TRBV6-6 to TRBJ2-7, with 8 positions matching TRBD1. Germline CDR1 reads MNHNY; CDR2 reads SVGAGI (reference sequence). J was trimmed by 4 bases and V by 11 bases; bases with no gene match: 7. The CDR3 loop spans 12 amino acids. The CDR3 reads CAAAGGRYEQYF. CDR3 bases: TGTGCCGCGGCAGGGGGCCGGTACGAGCAGTACTTC.

This clone showed up just once. The chain has TRBV7-9 and TRBJ2-3, with 10 bases lining up with TRBD2. V gave up 5 bases and J gave up 1 base; unmatched junction bases: 15. The CDR3 totals 19 residues. Germline CDR1 SEHNR, CDR2 FQNEAQ (reference sequence). The CDR3 nucleotides read TGTGCCAGCAGCCCGACCGGGACTAGCGAGTCTAGGGGCACAGATACGCAGTATTTT. Protein sequence: CASSPTGTSESRGTDTQYF.

This clone was recorded a few times. J is TRBJ2-1 and V is TRBV5-5; D is undetermined. The CDR3 is made up of 17 amino acids. The V end lost 0 bases, the J end lost 0 bases, and 13 bases lay between the germline ends. Germline loops: CDR1 SGHKS, CDR2 YYEKEE (reference sequence). The CDR3 sequence: CASSLASTSSSYNEQFF. CDR3 nucleotides: TGTGCCAGCAGCTTGGCCTCGACATCGAGCTCCTACAATGAGCAGTTCTTC.

The chain is built from TRBV4-2 and TRBJ2-1; 9 bases fit TRBD2. The V gene end was trimmed by 1 base and the J gene end by 7 bases; junction bases not matched to a gene: 8. Looked up from germline, CDR1 is LGHNA and CDR2 is YNFKEQ. The CDR3 is 16 residues long. The CDR3 nucleotides read TGTGCCAGCAGCCAAGGAGCGGGAGGAGGGAGTAATGAGCAGTTCTTC. It is translated as CASSQGAGGGSNEQFF.

The rearrangement uses TRBV6-5 and TRBJ1-2; no reliable D call. The ends were cut back, 0 bases at V and 3 bases at J, with 14 bases in the middle. Per the germline V gene, CDR1 is MNHEY and CDR2 is SVGAGI. This CDR3 has 16 amino acids. The CDR3 spells CASSYSAPFPYYGYTF. CDR3 in DNA: TGTGCCAGCAGTTACTCGGCCCCCTTCCCCTACTATGGCTACACCTTC.

J is TRBJ2-3 and V is TRBV14, with D perhaps matching TRBD2 (9 bases). This CDR3 is built from 16 residues. Germline V lookup: CDR1 SGHDN, CDR2 FVKESK. Trimming pared 5 bases from V and 5 bases from J, leaving 20 bases between. The DNA for the CDR3 is TGTGCCAGCAGCAACCGGACAGGGCGGGAGGGAGATACGCAGTATTTT. Amino acids: CASSNRTGREGDTQYF.

Only one count was recorded for this clone. The chain recombines TRBV5-8 with TRBJ2-7; 12 nucleotides match TRBD2. The CDR3 has 18 amino acids. V shed 4 bases and J 2 bases; nucleotides not matched to a gene: 13. Germline CDR1 SGHTS, CDR2 YDEGEE. The CDR3 coding sequence is TGTGCCAGCAGCCGCCTGAGACTAGCGGGAGCCGTTACCTACGAGCAGTACTTC. This translates into CASSRLRLAGAVTYEQYF.

The chain couples TRBV27 to TRBJ2-3; D gene ambiguous. The CDR3 runs to 14 residues. CDR1 is MNHEY and CDR2 is SMNVEV in the germline V gene (reference sequence). V was trimmed by 3 bases and J by 2 bases, leaving 9 bases between them. CDR3 amino acids: CASSLLQPTDTQYF. CDR3 DNA: TGTGCCAGCAGTTTGTTACAGCCCACAGATACGCAGTATTTT.

This clone has a single count. J is TRBJ2-7 and V is TRBV25-1; 11 bases map to TRBD2. Germline CDR1 and CDR2: MGHDK and SYGVNS. J lost 3 bases, V lost 3 bases, and 4 bases had no gene match. This CDR3 comprises 15 residues. The CDR3 nucleotides read TGTGCCAGCAGTGACTTACTAGCGGGAGACTACGAGCAGTACTTC. This translates into CASSDLLAGDYEQYF.

The V and J genes are TRBV9 and TRBJ2-7; TRBD2 might be the D (6 bases). The length of the CDR3 is 15 residues. Between the trimmed V and J ends, which lost 4 bases and 6 bases, there was a span of 20 bases. From germline, CDR1 is SGDLS and CDR2 YYNGEE. CDR3 loop: CASSPGERGLREQYF. CDR3 in DNA: TGTGCCAGCAGCCCGGGGGAACGGGGTCTACGCGAGCAGTACTTC. Using reference TRBV9 and TRBJ2-7 for the parts outside the CDR3, the full variable domain is DSGVTQTPKHLITATGQRVTLRCSPRSGDLSVYWYQQSLDQGLQFLIQYYNGEERAKGNILERFSAQQFPDLHSELNLSSLELGDSALYFCASSPGERGLREQYFGPGTRLTVT.

This clone was seen more than once but under ten times. The V and J genes are TRBV29-1 and TRBJ1-1; tentative D call: TRBD1 (5 bases). The CDR3 spans 15 residues. The V gene's germline CDR1 is SQVTM and CDR2 ANQGSEA. The V end lost 0 bases, the J end lost 5 bases, and 16 bases lay between the germline ends. CDR3 protein: CSVEDGGSKGTEAFF. CDR3 bases: TGCAGCGTTGAAGACGGCGGGAGCAAGGGGACTGAAGCTTTCTTT.